The 23 T cell receptor beta chains in this list originate from one sample, sequenced in a study of T cells in lung cancer brain metastases. Generated by immunoSEQ multiplex PCR, the TCRdb table keeps only in-frame clones and is missing some. The data hold about 1,400 clones, with roughly nine tenths observed a single time. The source material was tumor tissue from a brain metastasis. Receptors originate from a woman aged 50 to 60 with non-small cell lung cancer that had spread to the brain.

The chain recombines TRBV7-2 with TRBJ2-7; 9 bases are shared with TRBD2. V dropped 1 base and J dropped 0; count of bases not matched to a gene: 7. The CDR3 length is 17 residues. Germline-derived CDR1 and CDR2 are SGHTA and FQGNSA. The CDR3 coding sequence is TGTGCCAGCAGCTTAGTAGGTAGCGGGGGTAGCTCCTACGAGCAGTACTTC. This translates into CASSLVGSGGSSYEQYF.

This rearrangement joins TRBV30 to TRBJ2-1; TRBD1 is a possible D gene (6 bases). The length of the CDR3 is 14 residues. Deletions cut 5 bases from V and 2 bases from J, with 13 bases between. Germline CDR1 is GTSNPN and CDR2 is SVGIG (reference sequence). The CDR3 region is CAWLTRGTYNEQFF. In nucleotides, the CDR3 is TGTGCCTGGTTAACTAGGGGGACCTACAATGAGCAGTTCTTC. The variable domain in full, completed from reference TRBV30 and TRBJ2-1, reads SQTIHQWPATLVQPVGSPLSLECTVEGTSNPNLYWYRQAAGRGLQLLFYSVGIGQISSEVPQNLSASRPQDRQFILSSKKLLLSDSGFYLCAWLTRGTYNEQFFGPGTRLTVL.

The V gene is TRBV11-2, the J gene TRBJ1-1; D perhaps matches TRBD1 (5 bases). The V and J ends lost 1 base and 8 bases respectively, with 11 bases between them. Per the germline V gene, CDR1 is SGHAT and CDR2 is FQNNGV. This CDR3 has 13 amino acids. The CDR3 loop is CASSLGGRMEAFF. The CDR3, as DNA: TGTGCCAGCAGCTTAGGGGGGAGGATGGAAGCTTTCTTT.

V is TRBV19 and J is TRBJ1-4; maybe TRBD1 (6 bases). The CDR3 has 14 amino acids. Trimming took 4 bases from V and 7 from J, leaving 13 bases between them. Germline assignment: CDR1 LNHDA and CDR2 SQIVND (reference sequence). CDR3 sequence: CASSRLQGGEKLFF. The CDR3 coding sequence is TGTGCCAGTAGTAGACTACAGGGTGGTGAAAAACTGTTTTTT.

J is TRBJ2-1 and V is TRBV27, with a weak D call TRBD1 (6 bases). Trimming took off 3 bases at V and 6 bases at J, with 18 bases between the two ends. This CDR3 contains 16 residues. CDR1 is MNHEY, CDR2 SMNVEV, per germline (reference sequence). CDR3 sequence: CASSFIRGGLFNEQFF. The CDR3 DNA reads as TGTGCCAGCAGTTTTATCAGGGGTGGGCTTTTCAATGAGCAGTTCTTC.

This clone occurred a few times. Other DNA sequences in this sample translate to the same CDR3. This sequence joins TRBV7-2 and TRBJ2-7; 7 nucleotides match TRBD2. The CDR3 has 15 residues. The germline CDR1 and CDR2 sequences are SGHTA and FQGNSA. J was trimmed by 4 bases and V by 2 bases; bases with no gene match: 8. The CDR3 is CASSLFRGEGYEQYF. The CDR3 coding sequence is TGTGCCAGCAGCTTATTTCGGGGGGAAGGATACGAGCAGTACTTC.

This rearrangement joins TRBV5-8 to TRBJ2-5; no firm D call. This CDR3 comprises 14 residues. Germline V gives CDR1 SGHTS, CDR2 YDEGEE. V was trimmed by 2 bases and J by 0 bases, leaving 8 bases between them. Here the CDR3 DNA reads TGTGCCAGCAGCTTTGGGTCCAACCAAGAGACCCAGTACTTC. Translation: CASSFGSNQETQYF. Combining the CDR3 with reference TRBV5-8 and TRBJ2-5 gives the whole variable domain EAGVTQSPTHLIKTRGQQATLRCSPISGHTSVYWYQQALGLGLQFLLWYDEGEERNRGNFPPRFSGRQFPNYSSELNVNALELEDSALYLCASSFGSNQETQYFGPGTRLLVL.

The genes are TRBV7-8 and TRBJ1-2; TRBD1 aligns across 8 bases. This CDR3 contains 14 residues. The trim removed 5 bases at V and 6 bases at J, leaving 8 bases unmatched. Germline loops: CDR1 SGHVS, CDR2 FQNEAQ. CDR3 DNA: TGTGCCAGCAGCCAGAGGGGGGACAGGCATGGCTACACCTTC. Protein: CASSQRGDRHGYTF.

This clone was seen once. V and J are TRBV11-2 and TRBJ2-2, with 7 bases lining up with TRBD1. The CDR3 covers 15 residues. CDR1 SGHAT and CDR2 FQNNGV come from the germline V gene. V shed 2 bases and J 4 bases; nucleotides not matched to a gene: 4. In nucleotides, the CDR3 is TGTGCCAGCAGCTTAACCAGGGGGAGCACCGGGGAGCTGTTTTTT. Translated, it gives CASSLTRGSTGELFF.

This chain links TRBV30 with TRBJ2-5; D possibly corresponds to TRBD2 (5 bases). The CDR3 totals 11 residues. Trimming removed 4 bases from V and 6 bases from J, with 9 bases in between. CDR1 is GTSNPN and CDR2 is SVGIG in the germline V gene (reference sequence). CDR3 sequence reads: CAWTSGKTQYF. CDR3 nucleotide sequence: TGTGCCTGGACCTCGGGGAAGACCCAGTACTTC.

The V call is TRBV5-4, the J call TRBJ1-1; D is perhaps TRBD1 (5 bases). This CDR3 region has 15 residues. Germline V gene data show CDR1 as SGHNT and CDR2 as YYREEE (reference sequence). V was shortened by 2 bases and J by 6 bases, with 17 bases between the two germline ends. CDR3 sequence: CASSFATGPGAEAFF. In DNA form, the CDR3 reads TGTGCCAGCAGCTTTGCAACAGGACCTGGCGCTGAAGCTTTCTTT.

To note about this clone: Other DNA sequences in the same sample also yield this CDR3. The V gene is TRBV5-6, the J gene TRBJ1-1, with D possibly being TRBD1 (6 bases). The CDR3 is 15 amino acids. CDR1 is SGHDT, CDR2 YYEEEE, per germline. Between the trimmed V and J ends, which lost 0 bases and 5 bases, there was a span of 14 bases. The CDR3 loop is CASSLADTGRTEAFF. DNA of the CDR3: TGTGCCAGCAGCTTGGCCGACACAGGGCGGACTGAAGCTTTCTTT.

The gene calls are TRBV14 and TRBJ1-4; D gene unclear. Trimming pared 2 bases from V and 5 bases from J, leaving 12 bases between. The CDR3 spans 15 residues. The V gene's germline CDR1 is SGHDN and CDR2 FVKESK. The CDR3, as DNA: TGTGCCAGCAGCCAAAATAAGATCGTGAATGAAAAACTGTTTTTT. Protein: CASSQNKIVNEKLFF.

The chain is built from TRBV11-2 and TRBJ1-1; D is unclear. The germline V and J ends were trimmed by 2 bases and 4 bases, with 8 bases remaining between them. This CDR3 is built from 13 residues. The germline gives CDR1 SGHAT, CDR2 FQNNGV. CDR3 bases: TGTGCCAGCAGCTTACATGTGAGCACTGAAGCTTTCTTT. It codes for CASSLHVSTEAFF.

The J gene is TRBJ2-5, the V gene TRBV28, with 8 nucleotides matching TRBD2. Trimming at V came to 2 bases and at J to 0 bases, leaving 5 bases not matched to a gene. The CDR3 contains 16 residues. CDR1 is MDHEN, CDR2 SYDVKM, per germline. CDR3: CASSLTGGGYQETQYF. In nucleotides, the CDR3 is TGTGCCAGCAGTTTAACCGGCGGGGGGTACCAAGAGACCCAGTACTTC.

The J gene is TRBJ2-7, the V gene TRBV6-5, with a weak D call TRBD1 (6 bases). This CDR3 has 15 amino acids. V lost 2 bases and J lost 2, with 13 bases in between. Germline V gives CDR1 MNHEY, CDR2 SVGAGI. Here the CDR3 reads CASSYRDTGAYEQYF. The CDR3 coding sequence is TGTGCCAGCAGTTACCGGGACACGGGCGCCTACGAGCAGTACTTC.

The rearrangement joins TRBV5-4 to TRBJ2-5; 12 bases map to TRBD2. The better agreement between TRBJ2-7 and the DNA end casts doubt on the J call. This CDR3 region has 15 residues. Germline V CDR1 and CDR2: SGHNT, YYREEE (reference sequence). CDR3 loop: CASSLGTSGIYEQYF. CDR3 nucleotide sequence: TGTGCCAGCAGCTTGGGGACTAGCGGGATCTACGAGCAGTACTTC.

This clone came up a few times. The CDR3, as DNA: TGTGCCTGTTCCGGGACAGGGGATGAAAAACTGTTTTTT. Its translation is CACSGTGDEKLFF. This chain joins TRBV30 and TRBJ1-4, with 10 bases fitting TRBD1. CDR1 and CDR2 from the germline V gene are GTSNPN and SVGIG (reference sequence). The CDR3 is 13 amino acids. J gave up 6 bases and V 6 bases, and 4 bases lay outside the gene matches.

The chain couples TRBV30 to TRBJ1-2; unclear D gene. CDR1 and CDR2 from the germline V gene are GTSNPN and SVGIG (reference sequence). Deletions cut 6 bases from V and 8 bases from J, with 19 bases between. This CDR3 contains 13 residues. The CDR3 DNA reads as TGTGCCTGTTATCGGGAGGGTAGGCGCGGCTACACCTTC. It is translated as CACYREGRRGYTF.

This CDR3 is CAKKTAFFQETQYF. Written as DNA, the CDR3 is TGTGCCAAAAAGACAGCTTTTTTCCAAGAGACCCAGTACTTC. The J gene is TRBJ2-5, the V gene TRBV19, with a tentative D call TRBD1 (5 bases). The germline V and J ends were trimmed by 10 bases and 1 base, with 16 bases remaining between them. This CDR3 is built from 14 residues. Looked up from germline, CDR1 is LNHDA and CDR2 is SQIVND (reference sequence).

V usage is TRBV19 and J usage is TRBJ2-1; possibly TRBD2 for D (6 bases). The V gene's germline CDR1 is LNHDA and CDR2 SQIVND (reference sequence). Trimming left V 4 bases short and J 7 bases short, with 14 bases between. This CDR3 is built from 14 residues. The CDR3 spells CASSTNLGGNEQFF. CDR3 DNA sequence: TGTGCCAGTAGTACCAACCTCGGGGGTAATGAGCAGTTCTTC.

J is TRBJ2-2 and V is TRBV5-1, with D perhaps being TRBD1 or TRBD2 (5 bases each). The germline V gene has CDR1 SGHRS and CDR2 YFSETQ. The V and J ends lost 2 bases and 2 bases respectively, with 10 bases between them. The length of the CDR3 is 15 residues. CDR3 bases: TGCGCCAGCAGCTTCCAGGGAGATAACACCGGGGAGCTGTTTTTT. Translating gives CASSFQGDNTGELFF.

Remarks on this clone: The germline gene is not matched at one end of the junction; a read error may be the cause. The rearrangement uses TRBV7-7 and TRBJ2-5; 8 positions match TRBD1. The germline gives CDR1 SSHAT, CDR2 FNYEAQ (reference sequence). This CDR3 comprises 15 residues. CDR3 nucleotide sequence: TGTGCTAGCAGCTTAAGCAGGGGGCCGGTAGAGACCCAGTACTTC. This sequence encodes CASSLSRGPVETQYF.